The 22 T cell receptor beta chains below were found in one sample sequenced in a study of OX40 agonist ivuxolimab in advanced cancers. TCRdb's table, derived via immunoSEQ multiplex PCR, lists solely in-frame clones and lacks some. This sample yields roughly 67,000 clones, of which roughly 82% are seen a single time; approximately 5.1% belongs to the top ten. The starting material was CD4+ or CD8+ T cells sorted from blood, obtained in a trial of the OX40 agonist ivuxolimab. These receptors were taken from an adult with an advanced solid tumor such as melanoma, head and neck, liver or kidney cancer.

This clone came up once. This chain links TRBV11-2 with TRBJ1-2; tentative D call: TRBD1 (5 bases). Looked up from germline, CDR1 is SGHAT and CDR2 is FQNNGV. The CDR3 runs to 13 residues. Between the trimmed V and J ends, which lost 5 bases and 3 bases, there was a span of 10 bases. The CDR3 DNA is TGTGCCAGCAGCCCGAGACAGTACTATGGCTACACCTTC. It specifies CASSPRQYYGYTF.

The rearrangement links TRBV10-3 to TRBJ2-1; the match to TRBD1 covers 9 bases. The ends lost 6 bases at V and 7 bases at J; junction bases unmatched: 4. CDR1 ENHRY and CDR2 SYGVKD come from the germline V gene. CDR3 length: 13 amino acids. CDR3 sequence (DNA): TGTGCCATCAGGGGACAGGGTAGGAATGAGCAGTTCTTC. Protein product: CAIRGQGRNEQFF.

This chain joins TRBV28 and TRBJ1-2; TRBD1 might be the D (5 bases). The germline CDR1 and CDR2 sequences are MDHEN and SYDVKM. CDR3 length: 14 amino acids. Trimming removed 3 bases from V and 7 bases from J, with 15 bases in between. As DNA, the CDR3 is TGTGCCAGCAGTTTTGACGCGGGTGGGGGTGGCTACACCTTC. This translates into CASSFDAGGGGYTF.

The J gene is TRBJ2-5, the V gene TRBV30; 7 nucleotides agree with TRBD1. Germline V gene lookup returns CDR1 GTSNPN and CDR2 SVGIG (reference sequence). The V and J ends lost 3 bases and 10 bases, in that order; junction bases with no gene match: 11. This CDR3 region has 13 residues. The CDR3, as DNA: TGTGCCTGGAGAGGGGGCGGCGCCGGGGTCCAGTACTTC. Its translation: CAWRGGGAGVQYF.

V gene TRBV25-1 combines with J gene TRBJ2-3; D gene unclear. CDR3 size: 14 residues. CDR1 MGHDK and CDR2 SYGVNS come from the germline V gene. V shed 3 bases and J shed 1 base, with 8 bases lying between them. The CDR3 region is CASSDRRGTDTQYF. In DNA form, the CDR3 reads TGTGCCAGCAGTGATAGGAGAGGCACAGATACGCAGTATTTT.

The V and J genes are TRBV28 and TRBJ2-7, with D possibly matching TRBD2 (6 bases). The CDR3 sequence is 14 residues long. Trimming took off 5 bases at V and 2 bases at J, with 13 bases between the two ends. In germline, CDR1 is MDHEN, CDR2 SYDVKM. CDR3 protein: CASSPGVIAYEQYF. The CDR3 nucleotides are TGTGCCAGCAGTCCGGGGGTGATTGCCTACGAGCAGTACTTC. Supplemented by reference TRBV28 and TRBJ2-7, the full variable domain reads DVKVTQSSRYLVKRTGEKVFLECVQDMDHENMFWYRQDPGLGLRLIYFSYDVKMKEKGDIPEGYSVSREKKERFSLILESASTNQTSMYLCASSPGVIAYEQYFGPGTRLTVT.

V is TRBV18 and J is TRBJ2-1; TRBD1 agrees at 10 bases. CDR1 and CDR2 (germline): KGHSH, LQKENI. The CDR3 spans 15 residues. V trimming: 3 bases; J trimming: 10 bases; junction bases outside the gene matches: 9. CDR3: CASSPPGTGAMEQFF. The CDR3 region has the DNA TGTGCCAGCTCACCTCCGGGGACAGGGGCGATGGAGCAGTTCTTC. The variable domain in full, with the rest retrieved from reference TRBV18 and TRBJ2-1, is NAGVMQNPRHLVRRRGQEARLRCSPMKGHSHVYWYRQLPEEGLKFMVYLQKENIIDESGMPKERFSAEFPKEGPSILRIQQVVRGDSAAYFCASSPPGTGAMEQFFGPGTRLTVL.

This clone was found once. The chain is built from TRBV27 and TRBJ1-1; the D is unclear. Germline CDR1 and CDR2: MNHEY and SMNVEV (reference sequence). With 3 bases removed from V and 5 bases from J, the gap between germline ends came to 10 bases. The CDR3 length is 13 residues. The chain's CDR3 is CASSFPWSTEAFF. In DNA form, the CDR3 reads TGTGCCAGCAGTTTCCCCTGGAGTACTGAAGCTTTCTTT.

This chain joins TRBV19 and TRBJ2-1; the D gene is possibly TRBD1 (6 bases). V lost 7 bases and J 2 bases, leaving 18 bases between the germline ends. Germline V gene lookup returns CDR1 LNHDA and CDR2 SQIVND (reference sequence). CDR3 length: 16 residues. The CDR3 nucleotides are TGTGCCAGTACCGCCCAGGGGTCTGGCGCCTACAATGAGCAGTTCTTC. This translates into CASTAQGSGAYNEQFF.

CDR3 bases: TGTGCCAGCAGTGACGGAGGGCAGCAAGAGACCCAGTACTTC. Protein sequence: CASSDGGQQETQYF. The chain is built from TRBV6-4 and TRBJ2-5; TRBD2 might be the D (6 bases). The V end lost 2 bases, the J end lost 2 bases, and 9 bases lay between the germline ends. Germline V lookup: CDR1 MRHNA, CDR2 SNTAGT. This CDR3 has 14 residues.

The genes are TRBV7-8 and TRBJ1-1; the D gene is possibly TRBD1 (6 bases). The CDR3 loop spans 16 amino acids. V shed 5 bases and J shed 3 bases, with 19 bases lying between them. Germline CDR1 is SGHVS and CDR2 is FQNEAQ. CDR3 nucleotide sequence: TGTGCCAGCAGCCTAGGGTCAGGGGCTGGGTACACTGAAGCTTTCTTT. Amino acids: CASSLGSGAGYTEAFF.

V usage is TRBV14 and J usage is TRBJ2-1; D is undetermined. Germline CDR1 reads SGHDN; CDR2 reads FVKESK. V lost 0 bases to trimming and J lost 8 bases, with 5 bases between them. This CDR3 is built from 12 residues. The CDR3 region is CASSQDYDEQFF. CDR3 sequence (DNA): TGTGCCAGCAGCCAAGACTATGATGAGCAGTTCTTC.

The chain employs TRBV7-9 and TRBJ2-5, with D tentatively TRBD2 (6 bases). The ends were cut back, 2 bases at V and 5 bases at J, with 27 bases in the middle. Germline CDR1 reads SEHNR; CDR2 reads FQNEAQ (reference sequence). The length of the CDR3 is 19 residues. CDR3 loop: CASSLSILGGRRVVETQYF. The CDR3, as DNA: TGTGCCAGCAGCTTATCGATTTTGGGGGGTCGGCGGGTTGTGGAGACCCAGTACTTC.

This chain connects TRBV27 to TRBJ1-4; 7 nucleotides agree with TRBD1. V lost 5 bases and J lost 7; bases outside the gene matches: 13. The CDR3 extends over 16 amino acids. From germline, CDR1 is MNHEY and CDR2 SMNVEV (reference sequence). For the CDR3, the DNA is TGTGCCAGCAGTCTCCTAGGGGGCTCGGGAGTTGAAAAACTGTTTTTT. It yields the protein CASSLLGGSGVEKLFF.

The rearrangement joins TRBV9 to TRBJ2-5, with 10 bases matching TRBD2. Germline V CDR1 and CDR2: SGDLS, YYNGEE. V lost 3 bases to trimming and J lost 5 bases; unmatched junction nucleotides: 7. The CDR3 sequence is 15 residues long. This CDR3 reads CASSALAGWGETQYF. CDR3 DNA sequence: TGTGCCAGCAGCGCACTAGCGGGGTGGGGGGAGACCCAGTACTTC.

This clone was counted once. The chain joins TRBV6-1 to TRBJ1-2; possibly TRBD1 for D (5 bases). CDR3 length equals 17 residues. Germline V gene data show CDR1 as MNHNS and CDR2 as SASEGT. Between the trimmed V and J ends, which lost 3 bases and 5 bases, there was a span of 22 bases. CDR3 protein: CASSDDVLGLRRYGYTF. As DNA, the CDR3 is TGTGCCAGCAGTGACGACGTTTTGGGGCTGAGGAGATATGGCTACACCTTC.

The chain is built from TRBV9 and TRBJ2-5; the match to TRBD2 covers 7 bases. Losses at the gene ends were 2 bases for V and 2 bases for J; bases not matched to a gene: 6. The CDR3 loop spans 15 amino acids. Germline V gene lookup returns CDR1 SGDLS and CDR2 YYNGEE. CDR3: CASSVGTMSQETQYF. The CDR3 nucleotides are TGTGCCAGCAGCGTCGGGACTATGTCACAAGAGACCCAGTACTTC.

The rearrangement links TRBV19 to TRBJ2-2; 9 bases are a match to TRBD1. This CDR3 spans 15 amino acids. The trim removed 10 bases at V and 2 bases at J, leaving 8 bases unmatched. The V gene's germline CDR1 is LNHDA and CDR2 SQIVND (reference sequence). CDR3 residues: CATGQGWVNTGELFF. CDR3 bases: TGTGCCACAGGACAGGGGTGGGTTAACACCGGGGAGCTGTTTTTT.

Here the CDR3 DNA reads TGTGCCAGTAGTATAGCACTAGGTCCCGCCGGGGAGCTGTTTTTT. It specifies CASSIALGPAGELFF. The chain uses TRBV19 and TRBJ2-2; a possible D gene is TRBD2 (5 bases). V gave up 1 base and J gave up 6 bases, with 12 bases separating them. The CDR3 totals 15 residues. Per the germline V gene, CDR1 is LNHDA and CDR2 is SQIVND (reference sequence).

The chain is built from TRBV10-3 and TRBJ2-1; 12 bases are shared with TRBD1. This CDR3 has 16 residues. CDR1 is ENHRY and CDR2 is SYGVKD in the germline V gene. V trimming: 7 bases; J trimming: 2 bases; junction bases outside the gene matches: 6. The CDR3 sequence: CAINTGTGGTYNEQFF. The CDR3 DNA is TGTGCCATCAATACCGGGACAGGGGGCACCTACAATGAGCAGTTCTTC.

This chain links TRBV2 with TRBJ1-3, with D possibly being TRBD1 (5 bases). V was trimmed by 5 bases and J by 2 bases, leaving 13 bases between them. Per germline, CDR1 SNHLY and CDR2 FYNNEI. The CDR3 is 15 amino acids. Written as DNA, the CDR3 is TGTGCCAGCAGTCAGGACAAGCGAACTGGAAACACCATATATTTT. This sequence encodes CASSQDKRTGNTIYF.

This clone was found a few times. The chain has TRBV28 and TRBJ2-1, with 12 bases matching TRBD1. Germline loops: CDR1 MDHEN, CDR2 SYDVKM. This CDR3 comprises 16 residues. V trimming: 5 bases; J trimming: 7 bases; junction bases outside the gene matches: 9. CDR3 residues: CASSPRRGQGANEQFF. CDR3 coding DNA: TGTGCCAGCAGTCCCCGGAGGGGACAGGGGGCGAATGAGCAGTTCTTC.